This note documents a single TCR beta chain sequence. These data belong to a study of blood T cell repertoires in COVID-19. Produced via immunoSEQ multiplex PCR; TCRdb's table is partial and in-frame only. The sample comprises a few hundred thousand clones, around 89% of which are singletons, and around 0.84% rests with the top ten. CDR3 length: 12 amino acids. The V gene's germline CDR1 is MDHEN and CDR2 SYDVKM. Losses at the gene ends were 8 bases for V and 8 bases for J; bases not matched to a gene: 7. V is TRBV28 and J is TRBJ1-2, with TRBD1 matching over 8 bases. The sequenced sample was peripheral blood. This TCR came from a man aged 30-40 years with acute or convalescent COVID-19. CDR3 amino acids: CASLQGGKGYTF. CDR3 nucleotide sequence: TGTGCCAGCCTACAGGGGGGAAAGGGCTACACCTTC.